What follows are 11 T cell receptor beta chains derived from one specimen sequenced in a study of T-cell memory formation after mild COVID-19. TCRdb redid the calling of the 5' RACE reads with MiXCR, one entry per CDR3 protein. Here the sample spans some 250,000 distinct CDR3 sequences, under 20% being singletons. Sequencing was done on a sample of PBMCs or a T cell subset sorted from them (not recorded which). All receptors come from a young man who had mild COVID-19 (a few samples of this study predate the infection). Cell type and time point are not known.

This clonotype was seen a few times. This chain connects TRBV29-1 to TRBJ2-2; 8 nucleotides align to TRBD1. Germline CDR1 SQVTM, CDR2 ANQGSEA. Trimming took 7 bases from V and 0 from J; bases not matched to a gene: 4. This CDR3 is built from 14 residues. CDR3 nucleotides: TGCAGCGCCTCGACAGGGGCGAACACCGGGGAGCTGTTTTTT. It encodes CSASTGANTGELFF.

The chain combines TRBV5-1 with TRBJ1-6, with D tentatively TRBD1 (6 bases). CDR1 and CDR2 from the germline V gene are SGHRS and YFSETQ. This CDR3 has 15 residues. Trimming shortened V by 0 bases and J by 4 bases, and 8 bases separated the two germline ends. CDR3 nucleotides: TGCGCCAGCAGCTTGGCGGACAGTTATAATTCACCCCTCCACTTT. Encoded protein: CASSLADSYNSPLHF.

This chain uses TRBV5-4 with TRBJ2-7, with TRBD2 identical over 7 bases. CDR3 length equals 14 residues. Losses at the gene ends were 0 bases for V and 3 bases for J; bases not matched to a gene: 3. Germline CDR1 is SGHNT and CDR2 is YYREEE (reference sequence). Here the CDR3 reads CASSLGGGGYEQYF. The CDR3 coding sequence is TGTGCCAGCAGCTTGGGCGGGGGAGGCTACGAGCAGTACTTC.

The rearrangement links TRBV4-3 to TRBJ1-2; 12 bases agree with TRBD1. CDR3 size: 15 residues. V lost 4 bases and J lost 5; bases outside the gene matches: 5. Germline V CDR1 and CDR2: LGHNA, YSLEER. In DNA, the CDR3 is TGCGCCAGCAGCCGGGGACAGGGGGCTTTGTATGGCTACACCTTC. As protein: CASSRGQGALYGYTF.

In this sample, this clonotype turned up a few times. The V call is TRBV10-3, the J call TRBJ2-7; 7 nucleotides align to TRBD1. V shed 2 bases, J shed 8 bases, and the junction held 6 bases outside the gene matches. This CDR3 is 13 amino acids long. Germline assignment: CDR1 ENHRY and CDR2 SYGVKD. The DNA for the CDR3 is TGTGCCATCAGTGAGGGAACAGGGGCCAAGCAGTACTTC. Translated: CAISEGTGAKQYF.

The genes are TRBV29-1 and TRBJ1-2; D may be TRBD1 (5 bases). V was shortened by 3 bases and J by 1 base, with 12 bases between the two germline ends. CDR1 is SQVTM, CDR2 ANQGSEA, per germline. The CDR3 is 14 amino acids. The CDR3 coding sequence is TGCAGCGTTGACAGGGTCTATCGTAACTATGGCTACACCTTC. Translating gives CSVDRVYRNYGYTF.

This clonotype was observed at least ten times. This sequence joins TRBV9 and TRBJ1-1, with TRBD1 matching 7 bases. The CDR3 is 14 amino acids. The V gene end was trimmed by 4 bases and the J gene end by 4 bases; junction bases not matched to a gene: 7. In germline, CDR1 is SGDLS, CDR2 YYNGEE. Here the CDR3 reads CASSLTGVRTEAFF. CDR3 DNA: TGTGCCAGCAGCCTTACAGGGGTTCGCACTGAAGCTTTCTTT.

V gene TRBV6-5 combines with J gene TRBJ2-2, with D hard to call. The CDR3 totals 15 residues. Looked up from germline, CDR1 is MNHEY and CDR2 is SVGAGI. V lost 8 bases and J 1 base, leaving 14 bases between the germline ends. DNA for the CDR3: TGTGCCAGCTCCCGAACCCGCAAGAACACCGGGGAGCTGTTTTTT. It translates to CASSRTRKNTGELFF.

This chain links TRBV11-2 with TRBJ1-2; no clear D gene. This CDR3 is 15 amino acids long. Germline CDR1 is SGHAT and CDR2 is FQNNGV. Trimming left V 0 bases short and J 4 bases short, with 12 bases between. In DNA, the CDR3 is TGTGCCAGCAGCTTAGATATCGGAGGGAGCTATGGCTACACCTTC. Residues: CASSLDIGGSYGYTF.

This clonotype came up a few times. The V gene is TRBV4-2, the J gene TRBJ2-3, with 9 positions matching TRBD2. The V gene end was trimmed by 1 base and the J gene end by 4 bases; junction bases not matched to a gene: 9. The CDR3 runs 17 residues. The V gene's germline CDR1 is LGHNA and CDR2 YNFKEQ. The CDR3 nucleotides are TGTGCCAGCAGCCAAGTCGGCGCGGGGGGGCAAGCAGATACGCAGTATTTT. Its translation is CASSQVGAGGQADTQYF.

The sample holds a few counts of this clonotype. The chain links TRBV7-3 to TRBJ2-1; 12 bases agree with TRBD1. Germline CDR1 SGHTA, CDR2 FQGTGA. Trimming at V came to 4 bases and at J to 5 bases, leaving 18 bases not matched to a gene. This CDR3 comprises 20 residues. The CDR3 DNA follows: TGTGCCAGCAGCTCACAGGGGACAGGGGGCGCCGGGAGGGCCGACAATGAGCAGTTCTTC. Protein sequence: CASSSQGTGGAGRADNEQFF.